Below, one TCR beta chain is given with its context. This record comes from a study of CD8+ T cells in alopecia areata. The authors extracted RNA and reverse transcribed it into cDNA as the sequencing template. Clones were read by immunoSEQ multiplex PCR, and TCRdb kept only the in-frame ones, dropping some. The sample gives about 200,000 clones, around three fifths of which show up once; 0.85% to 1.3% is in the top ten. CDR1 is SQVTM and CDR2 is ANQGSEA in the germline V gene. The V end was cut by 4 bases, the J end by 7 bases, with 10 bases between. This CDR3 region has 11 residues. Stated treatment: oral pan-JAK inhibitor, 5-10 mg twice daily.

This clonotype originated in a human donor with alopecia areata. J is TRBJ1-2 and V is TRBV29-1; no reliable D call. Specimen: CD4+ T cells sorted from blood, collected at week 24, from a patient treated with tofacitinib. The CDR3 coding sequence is TGCAGCGTTGGGGCAGAAGGTGGCTACACCTTC. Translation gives CSVGAEGGYTF.